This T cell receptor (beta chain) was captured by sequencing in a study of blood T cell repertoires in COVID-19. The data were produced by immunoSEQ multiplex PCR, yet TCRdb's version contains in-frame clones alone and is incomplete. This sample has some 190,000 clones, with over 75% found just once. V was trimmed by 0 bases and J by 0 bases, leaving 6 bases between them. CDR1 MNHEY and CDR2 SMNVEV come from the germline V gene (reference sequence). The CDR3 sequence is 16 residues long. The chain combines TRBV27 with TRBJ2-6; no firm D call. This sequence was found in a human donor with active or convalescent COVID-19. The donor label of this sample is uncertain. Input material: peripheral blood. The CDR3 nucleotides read TGTGCCAGCAGTTTATCAGCCTACTCTGGGGCCAACGTCCTGACTTTC. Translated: CASSLSAYSGANVLTF.